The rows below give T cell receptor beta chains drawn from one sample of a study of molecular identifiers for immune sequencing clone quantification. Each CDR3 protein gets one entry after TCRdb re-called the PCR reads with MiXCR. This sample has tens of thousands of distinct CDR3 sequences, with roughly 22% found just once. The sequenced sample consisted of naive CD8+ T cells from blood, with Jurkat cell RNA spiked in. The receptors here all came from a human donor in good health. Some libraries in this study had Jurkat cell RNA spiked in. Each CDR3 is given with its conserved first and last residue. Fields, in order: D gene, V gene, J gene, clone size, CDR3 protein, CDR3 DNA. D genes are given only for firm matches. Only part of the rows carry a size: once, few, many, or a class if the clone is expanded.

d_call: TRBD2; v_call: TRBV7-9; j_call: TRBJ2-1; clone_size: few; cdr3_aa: CASSLAGGRAINEQFF; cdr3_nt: TGTGCCAGCAGCTTAGCGGGCGGGAGGGCCATCAATGAGCAGTTCTTC
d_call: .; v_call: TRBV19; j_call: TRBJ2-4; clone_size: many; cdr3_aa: CASSQLELAKNIQYF; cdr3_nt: TGTGCCAGTAGTCAGTTGGAACTAGCCAAAAACATTCAGTACTTC
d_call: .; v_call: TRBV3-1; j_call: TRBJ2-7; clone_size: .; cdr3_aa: CASSPYEPWEAYEQYF; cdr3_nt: TGTGCCAGCAGCCCATATGAACCGTGGGAGGCGTACGAGCAGTACTTC
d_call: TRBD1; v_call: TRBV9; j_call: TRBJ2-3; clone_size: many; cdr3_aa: CASSAGQVSTDTQYF; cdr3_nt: TGTGCCAGCAGCGCGGGACAGGTTAGCACAGATACGCAGTATTTT
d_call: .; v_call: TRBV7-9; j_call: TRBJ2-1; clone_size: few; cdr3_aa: CASSLGLNEQFF; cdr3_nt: TGTGCCAGCAGCTTAGGGTTAAATGAGCAGTTCTTC
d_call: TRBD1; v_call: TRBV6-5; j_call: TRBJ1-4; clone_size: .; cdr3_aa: CASRKTGTGGSANEKLFF; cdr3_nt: TGTGCCAGCAGGAAAACCGGGACAGGGGGGTCGGCTAATGAAAAACTGTTTTTT
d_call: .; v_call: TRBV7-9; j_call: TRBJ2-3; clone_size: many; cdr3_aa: CASSFPGTSTDTQYF; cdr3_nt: TGTGCCAGCAGCTTCCCCGGGACTAGCACAGATACGCAGTATTTT
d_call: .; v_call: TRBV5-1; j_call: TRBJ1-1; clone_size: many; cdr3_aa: CASSLVTNTEAFF; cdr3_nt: TGCGCCAGCAGCTTGGTCACGAACACTGAAGCTTTCTTT
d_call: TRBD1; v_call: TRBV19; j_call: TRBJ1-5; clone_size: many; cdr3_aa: CASKLGTGGNQPQHF; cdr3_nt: TGTGCCAGTAAGCTGGGGACAGGGGGCAATCAGCCCCAGCATTTT
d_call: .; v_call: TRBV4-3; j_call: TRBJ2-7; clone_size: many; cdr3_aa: CASSQETGSGYEQYF; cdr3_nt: TGCGCCAGCAGCCAAGAGACCGGGAGCGGCTACGAGCAGTACTTC
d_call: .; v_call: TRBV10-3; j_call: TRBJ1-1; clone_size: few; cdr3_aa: CAIGESGQTSAAFTEAFF; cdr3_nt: TGTGCCATCGGTGAGTCTGGACAGACATCAGCAGCGTTTACTGAAGCTTTCTTT
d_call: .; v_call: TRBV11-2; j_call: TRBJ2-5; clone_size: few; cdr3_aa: CASTRGGDGTQYF; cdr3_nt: TGTGCCAGCACCCGAGGCGGGGATGGCACCCAGTACTTC
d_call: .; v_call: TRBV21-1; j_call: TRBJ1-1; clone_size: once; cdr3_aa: CASSYPGQEAFF; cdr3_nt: TGTGCCAGCAGCTATCCGGGACAGGAAGCTTTCTTT
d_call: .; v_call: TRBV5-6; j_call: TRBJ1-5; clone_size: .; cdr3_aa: CASSLMDNQPQHF; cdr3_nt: TGTGCCAGCAGCTTGATGGACAATCAGCCCCAGCATTTT
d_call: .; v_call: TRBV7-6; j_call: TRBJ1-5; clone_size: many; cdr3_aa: CASSTDKRNQPQHF; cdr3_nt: TGTGCCAGCAGTACGGACAAACGCAATCAGCCCCAGCATTTT
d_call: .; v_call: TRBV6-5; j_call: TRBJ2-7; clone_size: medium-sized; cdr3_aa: CASSYSGIRDEQYF; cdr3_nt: TGTGCCAGCAGTTACTCCGGGATTCGAGATGAGCAGTACTTC
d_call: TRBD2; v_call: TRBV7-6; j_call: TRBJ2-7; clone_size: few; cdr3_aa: CASSPGLAGAHEQYF; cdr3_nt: TGTGCCAGCAGCCCGGGACTAGCGGGAGCCCACGAGCAGTACTTC
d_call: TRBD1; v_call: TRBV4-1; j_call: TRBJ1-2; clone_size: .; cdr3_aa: CASSLIVTGQQYGYTF; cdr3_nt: TGCGCCAGCAGCCTAATTGTCACGGGACAGCAGTATGGCTACACCTTC
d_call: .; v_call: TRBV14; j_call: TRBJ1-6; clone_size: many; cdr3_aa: CASSQDGTLKGHSPLHF; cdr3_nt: TGTGCCAGCAGCCAAGATGGGACACTGAAGGGCCATTCACCCCTCCACTTT
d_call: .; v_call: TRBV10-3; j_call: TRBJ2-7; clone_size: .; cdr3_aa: CATNQDSQYEQYF; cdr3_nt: TGTGCCACCAACCAGGACAGCCAATACGAGCAGTACTTC
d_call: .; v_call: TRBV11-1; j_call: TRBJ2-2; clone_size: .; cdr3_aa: CASSLVYGGGPTGELFF; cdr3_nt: TGTGCCAGCAGCTTAGTATACGGAGGGGGGCCGACCGGGGAGCTGTTTTTT
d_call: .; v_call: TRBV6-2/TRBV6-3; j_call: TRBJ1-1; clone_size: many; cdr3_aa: CASRQARFNTEAFF; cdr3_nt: TGTGCCAGCAGGCAAGCACGGTTCAACACTGAAGCTTTCTTT
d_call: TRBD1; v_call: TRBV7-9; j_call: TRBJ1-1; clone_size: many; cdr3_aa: CASSPLQGLNTEAFF; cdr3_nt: TGTGCCAGCAGCCCCTTACAGGGGTTGAACACTGAAGCTTTCTTT
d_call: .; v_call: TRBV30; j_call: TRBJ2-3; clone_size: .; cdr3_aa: CAWSVLRTDTQYF; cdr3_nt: TGTGCCTGGAGTGTACTCCGCACAGATACGCAGTATTTT
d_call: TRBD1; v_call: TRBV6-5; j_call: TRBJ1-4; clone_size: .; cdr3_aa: CASSYSHPTGAAGEKLFF; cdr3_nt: TGTGCCAGCAGTTACTCGCATCCCACAGGGGCGGCGGGTGAAAAACTGTTTTTT
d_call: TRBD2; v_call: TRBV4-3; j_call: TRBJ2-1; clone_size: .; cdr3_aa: CANSQGKAGSEQFF; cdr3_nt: TGCGCCAACAGCCAAGGAAAAGCGGGGTCCGAGCAGTTCTTC
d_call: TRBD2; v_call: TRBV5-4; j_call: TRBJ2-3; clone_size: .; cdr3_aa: CASSTPSGGALDTQYF; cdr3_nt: TGTGCCAGCAGCACCCCTAGCGGGGGGGCGTTAGATACGCAGTATTTT
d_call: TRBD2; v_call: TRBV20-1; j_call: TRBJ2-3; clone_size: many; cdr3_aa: CSARFLAGTDTQYF; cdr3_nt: TGCAGTGCTAGATTTCTAGCGGGCACAGATACGCAGTATTTT
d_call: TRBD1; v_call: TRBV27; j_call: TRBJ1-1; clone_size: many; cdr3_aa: CASLTGAKNTEAFF; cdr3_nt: TGTGCCAGTCTGACAGGGGCCAAGAACACTGAAGCTTTCTTT
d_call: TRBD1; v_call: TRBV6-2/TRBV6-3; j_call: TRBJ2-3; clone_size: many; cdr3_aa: CASSYGRGPDTQYF; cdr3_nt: TGTGCCAGCAGTTACGGCAGGGGGCCAGATACGCAGTATTTT
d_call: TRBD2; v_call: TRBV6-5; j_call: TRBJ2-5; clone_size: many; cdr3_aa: CASSKGTSGGGETQYF; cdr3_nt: TGTGCCAGCAGTAAGGGGACTAGCGGGGGGGGAGAGACCCAGTACTTC
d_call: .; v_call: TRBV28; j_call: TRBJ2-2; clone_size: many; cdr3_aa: CASSSQNTGELFF; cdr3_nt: TGTGCCAGCAGTTCGCAGAACACCGGGGAGCTGTTTTTT
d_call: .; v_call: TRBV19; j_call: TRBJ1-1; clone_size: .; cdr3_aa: CASTPAVGTGAFF; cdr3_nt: TGTGCCAGTACGCCGGCGGTGGGCACTGGAGCTTTCTTT
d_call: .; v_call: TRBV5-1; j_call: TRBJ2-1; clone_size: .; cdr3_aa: CASSLWGPPGSNSNEQFF; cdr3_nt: TGCGCCAGCAGCTTATGGGGACCTCCGGGGTCCAATTCCAATGAGCAGTTCTTC
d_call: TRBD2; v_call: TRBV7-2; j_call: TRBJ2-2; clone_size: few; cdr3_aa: CASSLYGGSIYTGELFF; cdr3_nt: TGTGCCAGCAGCTTATATGGCGGGAGCATTTATACCGGGGAGCTGTTTTTT
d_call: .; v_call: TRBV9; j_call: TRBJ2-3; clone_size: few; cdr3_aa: CASSRWGGATDTQYF; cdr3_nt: TGTGCCAGCAGCCGGTGGGGGGGGGCCACAGATACGCAGTATTTT
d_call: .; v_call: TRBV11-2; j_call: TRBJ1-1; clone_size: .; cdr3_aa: CASSLGYAANTEAFF; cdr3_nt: TGTGCCAGCAGCTTAGGATATGCGGCGAACACTGAAGCTTTCTTT
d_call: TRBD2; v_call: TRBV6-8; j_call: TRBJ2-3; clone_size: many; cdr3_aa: CASSYRGERTDTQYF; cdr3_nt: TGTGCCAGCAGTTACCGGGGGGAACGCACAGATACGCAGTATTTT
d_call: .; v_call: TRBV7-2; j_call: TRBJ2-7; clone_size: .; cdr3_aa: CASSSLQESYEQYF; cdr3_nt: TGTGCCAGCAGCTCCCTACAGGAAAGCTACGAGCAGTACTTC
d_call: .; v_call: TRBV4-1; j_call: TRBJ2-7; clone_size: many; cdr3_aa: CASSQFGGSYEQYF; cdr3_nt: TGCGCCAGCAGCCAATTTGGGGGATCCTACGAGCAGTACTTC
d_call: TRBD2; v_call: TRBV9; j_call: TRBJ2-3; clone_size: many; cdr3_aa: CASSRGLAGGDTQYF; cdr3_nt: TGTGCCAGCAGTCGTGGGCTAGCGGGAGGAGATACGCAGTATTTT
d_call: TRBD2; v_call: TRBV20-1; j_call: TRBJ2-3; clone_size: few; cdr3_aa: CSARDLRAGVTDTQYF; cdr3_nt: TGCAGTGCTAGAGACCTCAGGGCGGGAGTAACAGATACGCAGTATTTT
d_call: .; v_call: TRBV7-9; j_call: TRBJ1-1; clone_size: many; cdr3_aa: CASSFGQTEAFF; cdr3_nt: TGTGCCAGCAGCTTCGGACAAACTGAAGCTTTCTTT
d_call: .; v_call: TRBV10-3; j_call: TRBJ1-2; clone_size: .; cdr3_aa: CAISESGRYYGYTF; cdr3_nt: TGTGCCATCAGTGAGTCGGGCAGATACTATGGCTACACCTTC
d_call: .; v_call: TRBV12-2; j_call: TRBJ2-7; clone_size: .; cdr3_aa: CASRLASGRFEQYF; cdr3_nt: TGTGCAAGTCGCTTAGCTAGCGGGAGGTTCGAGCAGTACTTC
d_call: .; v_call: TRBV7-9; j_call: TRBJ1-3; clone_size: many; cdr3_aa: CASSPDNSGNTIYF; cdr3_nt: TGTGCCAGCAGCCCCGACAACTCTGGAAACACCATATATTTT
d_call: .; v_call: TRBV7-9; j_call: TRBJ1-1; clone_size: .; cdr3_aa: CASSLAGRVEAFF; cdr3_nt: TGTGCCAGCAGCTTAGCGGGTAGGGTTGAAGCTTTCTTT
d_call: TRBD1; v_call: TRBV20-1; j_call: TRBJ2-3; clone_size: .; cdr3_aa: CGARDVRGSTWSISDTQYF; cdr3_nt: TGCGGTGCTAGAGATGTCAGGGGGTCGACCTGGAGTATCTCAGATACGCAGTATTTT
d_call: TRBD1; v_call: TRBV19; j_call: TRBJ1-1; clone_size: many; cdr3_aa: CASTLGDRGNTEAFF; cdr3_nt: TGTGCCAGTACCCTGGGAGACAGGGGGAACACTGAAGCTTTCTTT
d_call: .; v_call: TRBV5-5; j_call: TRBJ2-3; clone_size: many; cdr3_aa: CASSLAVDTQYF; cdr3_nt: TGTGCCAGCAGCCTCGCCGTGGATACGCAGTATTTT
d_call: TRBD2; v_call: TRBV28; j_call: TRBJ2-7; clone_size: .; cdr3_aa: CASSFRLAGDEQYF; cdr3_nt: TGTGCCAGCAGTTTCCGACTAGCGGGAGACGAGCAGTACTTC
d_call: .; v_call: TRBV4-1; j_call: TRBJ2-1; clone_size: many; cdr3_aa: CASSQEQGTYNEQFF; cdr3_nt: TGCGCCAGCAGCCAAGAACAGGGTACCTACAATGAGCAGTTCTTC
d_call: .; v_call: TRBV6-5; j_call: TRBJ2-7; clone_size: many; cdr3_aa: CASSSTGPRYEQYF; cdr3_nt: TGTGCCAGCAGTTCGACAGGTCCGCGGTACGAGCAGTACTTC
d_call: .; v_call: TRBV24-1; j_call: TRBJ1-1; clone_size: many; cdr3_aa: CATSDLNRLTSNTEAFF; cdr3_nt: TGTGCCACCAGTGACCTTAACCGACTGACCTCGAACACTGAAGCTTTCTTT
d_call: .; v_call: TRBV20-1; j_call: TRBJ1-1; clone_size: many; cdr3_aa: CSAGDTVNTEAFF; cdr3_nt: TGCAGTGCAGGGGACACCGTGAACACTGAAGCTTTCTTT
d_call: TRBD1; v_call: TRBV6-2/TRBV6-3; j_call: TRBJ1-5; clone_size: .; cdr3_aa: CATRAGTGIFQPQHF; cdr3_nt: TGTGCCACCCGGGCCGGGACAGGGATTTTTCAGCCCCAGCATTTT
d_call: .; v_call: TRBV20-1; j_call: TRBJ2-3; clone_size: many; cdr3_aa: CSGVRGYGEADTQYF; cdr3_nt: TGCAGTGGGGTAAGGGGGTATGGAGAAGCAGATACGCAGTATTTT
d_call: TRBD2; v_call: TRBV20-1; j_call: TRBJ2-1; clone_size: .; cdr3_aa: CSARALAGVSEQFF; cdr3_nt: TGCAGTGCTAGAGCGCTAGCGGGAGTTAGTGAGCAGTTCTTC
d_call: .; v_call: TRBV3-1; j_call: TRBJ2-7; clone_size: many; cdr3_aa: CASSPGDSAYEQYF; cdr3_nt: TGTGCCAGCAGCCCGGGAGACAGCGCCTACGAGCAGTACTTC